This is a list of T cell receptor beta chains from one sample in a study of T cells in Graves' hyperthyroidism and ophthalmopathy. TCRdb processed the multiplex PCR reads anew with MiXCR; each CDR3 protein has one entry. The profile covers 650,000 to 850,000 distinct CDR3 sequences, with 15% to 20% appearing a single time and around 15% taken by the ten largest. Sequenced sample: blood. The source is a woman aged 45 to 65 with Graves' hyperthyroidism that later progressed to Graves' ophthalmopathy. Both conserved end residues are part of each CDR3. Fields, in order: J gene, V gene, D gene, clone size, CDR3 DNA, CDR3 protein. A D gene is named only where the DNA matches it firmly. Rows may omit the clone size; those that give it use once, few, many or a size class.

>TRBJ2-1|TRBV11-2|-|many
TGTGCCAGCAGCTTAAACACGGGGGGCCCGTACAATGAGCAGTTCTTC
CASSLNTGGPYNEQFF
>TRBJ1-5|TRBV6-2/TRBV6-3|-|once
TGTGCCAGCAGTTGGTTCGTCGCGGCGCAGCAGCCCCAGCATTTT
CASSWFVAAQQPQHF
>TRBJ2-2|TRBV12-3/TRBV12-4|-|-
TGTGCCAGCAGTTCCGCGTACCCCACCGGGGAGCTGTTTTTT
CASSSAYPTGELFF
>TRBJ1-5|TRBV27|-|-
TGTGCCAGCAGCCCTATCGGGGGAAGGCAGCCCCAGCATTTT
CASSPIGGRQPQHF
>TRBJ1-4|TRBV11-2|-|-
TGTGCCAGCAGCTTAGTCACTGCTAATGAAAAACTGTTTTTT
CASSLVTANEKLFF
>TRBJ2-2|TRBV3-1|TRBD1|many
TGTGCCAGCAGTCGGACAGGGGGTACCGGGGAGCTGTTTTTT
CASSRTGGTGELFF
>TRBJ2-7|TRBV3-1|TRBD1|-
TGTGCCAGCAGCTCCGGACAGGGGGGGGACGAGCAGTACTTC
CASSSGQGGDEQYF
>TRBJ2-6|TRBV12-3/TRBV12-4|TRBD2|many
TGTGCCAGCAAAATAGCCGGACTAGCGGGGGGGCTTGGGGCCAACGTCCTGACTTTC
CASKIAGLAGGLGANVLTF
>TRBJ2-5|TRBV6-2/TRBV6-3|-|-
TGTGCCAGCAGTGATCGGGCGGCACTATCGGGAGAGACCCAGTACTTC
CASSDRAALSGETQYF
>TRBJ2-7|TRBV19|-|few
TGTGCCAGTAGTTTCGAACGAACCCTAAGCTCCTACGAGCAGTACTTC
CASSFERTLSSYEQYF
>TRBJ2-5|TRBV12-3/TRBV12-4|-|few
TGTGCCAGCAGTTTCACATATTCCCCAGGGGAGACCCAGTACTTC
CASSFTYSPGETQYF